This TCR beta chain was retrieved from a study of blood T cell repertoires in COVID-19. Study in general: Samples representing acute and convalescent COVID-19 were sourced from the United States, Italy and Spain. From T cells, B-cell-depleted T cells, or PBMCs came the material, which was cDNA or gDNA.

As processed by the authors: Researchers report that nucleated cell counts were estimated from reference gene primer amplification. Assay used: immunoSEQ multiplex PCR; TCRdb lists only in-frame clones, some missing. That table is the source of V, J and clone size, and D and trimming were worked out from the DNA. The sample contains 21,000 or so clones, 75% to 95% of which appear only once. This clone was recorded only once. Losses at the gene ends were 5 bases for V and 4 bases for J; bases not matched to a gene: 10. Germline values: CDR1 LNHDA, CDR2 SQIVND (reference sequence). CDR3 length equals 15 residues.

Sequenced input: peripheral blood. The rearrangement links TRBV19 to TRBJ1-2; 7 positions match TRBD1. This sequence was found in a human donor in a cohort sampled during active COVID-19. CDR3 DNA sequence: TGTGCCAGTAGTCCATGGACAGGCCACCCCTATGGCTACACCTTC. It translates to CASSPWTGHPYGYTF.